One and the same sample provided the 17 T cell receptor beta chains below, sequenced in a study of T cells in women clearing cervical HPV infection. The table came from immunoSEQ multiplex PCR; TCRdb's copy has only in-frame clones and leaves some out. This sample's table reports under 45,000 clones. The sample consisted of blood buffy coat. These receptors were collected from a woman between 18 and 70 years old with a cervical HPV16 infection that either progressed to CIN3+ or cleared (not recorded which).

Turning to this clone: The read ends 3 residues before the CDR3 terminus; that terminus is restored from the germline J gene. V and J are TRBV6-4 and TRBJ1-5, with TRBD1 identical over 9 bases. Looked up from germline, CDR1 is MRHNA and CDR2 is SNTAGT. V shed 2 bases and J 0 bases; nucleotides not matched to a gene: 5. The CDR3 runs to 17 residues. Partial CDR3 DNA: TGTGCCAGCAGTGACCCCGGGACAGGGCATAGCAATCAGCCC. Amino acid sequence: CASSDPGTGHSNQP. The full CDR3 sequence reads CASSDPGTGHSNQPQHF.

Concerning this clone itself: The CDR3 is cut off 3 residues early in the read; its end comes from the germline J gene. This chain uses TRBV5-1 with TRBJ1-1; D perhaps matches TRBD1 (6 bases). This CDR3 comprises 15 residues. Looked up from germline, CDR1 is SGHRS and CDR2 is YFSETQ. CDR3 sequence: CASSLGGYAGDKAFF. CDR3 bases read: TGCGCCAGCAGCTTGGGAGGCTACGCAGGGGACAAA.

Comment on this clone: The read ends 3 residues shy of where the CDR3 ends; the end is completed using the germline J gene. The V call is TRBV6-4, the J call TRBJ2-3; TRBD1 agrees at 7 bases. J lost 2 bases, V lost 2 bases, and 1 base had no gene match. The CDR3 contains 14 residues. Germline V gene data show CDR1 as MRHNA and CDR2 as SNTAGT. The CDR3 spells CASSDQGDTDTQYF. The CDR3 bases that were read are TGTGCCAGCAGTGACCAGGGGGACACAGATACG.

A note on this clone: The read falls 3 residues short of the CDR3 end, and the missing part is taken from the germline J gene. This sequence joins TRBV29-1 and TRBJ2-5, with TRBD2 identical over 9 bases. The CDR3 has 15 amino acids. The germline gives CDR1 SQVTM, CDR2 ANQGSEA. V trimming: 5 bases; J trimming: 1 base; junction bases outside the gene matches: 8. The CDR3: CSVRGAGGFQETQYF. CDR3 DNA, as far as it was read: TGCAGCGTTCGGGGAGCGGGGGGTTTCCAAGAGACC.

Of note for this clone: The read stops 3 residues short of the end of the CDR3; the missing end is completed from the germline J gene. V usage is TRBV2 and J usage is TRBJ2-7, with a possible D match to TRBD1 (6 bases). Trimming left V 3 bases short and J 3 bases short, with 18 bases between. Germline values: CDR1 SNHLY, CDR2 FYNNEI. The CDR3 spans 16 residues. CDR3 bases read: TGTGCCAGCAGTGAGGCGCCGACAGGCAGGTTCTACGAG. Its protein is CASSEAPTGRFYE. The full CDR3 sequence reads CASSEAPTGRFYEQYF.

Incomplete CDR3 DNA: TGTGCCAGCAGTTTAACAGGGAAAGAGACC. Residues: CASSLTGKET. The whole CDR3 sequence reads CASSLTGKETQYF. The rearrangement joins TRBV12-3 or TRBV12-4 to TRBJ2-5; a possible D gene is TRBD1 (6 bases). The read ends 3 residues before the CDR3 terminus; that terminus is restored from the germline J gene. V was clipped by 2 bases and J by 3 bases, with 7 bases between them. CDR3 length equals 13 residues.

As regards this clone: The CDR3 end lies 3 residues beyond the end of the read and is filled in from the germline J gene. The rearrangement links TRBV27 to TRBJ1-6; 9 positions agree with TRBD1. The germline V gene encodes CDR1 MNHEY and CDR2 SMNVEV (reference sequence). This CDR3 comprises 15 residues. V was pared by 2 bases and J by 8 bases, with 4 bases of the junction left unmatched. This CDR3 is CASSLGDREYSPLHF. The part of the CDR3 DNA that was read is TGTGCCAGCAGTTTAGGGGACAGGGAGTATTCACCC.

Worth noting for this clone: With the read ending 3 residues before the CDR3 end, the germline J gene is used to fill in that end. V usage is TRBV18 and J usage is TRBJ2-7; 7 bases match TRBD2. V dropped 5 bases and J dropped 5; count of bases not matched to a gene: 3. This CDR3 has 12 residues. The germline CDR1 and CDR2 sequences are KGHSH and LQKENI. The CDR3 spells CASSSGGHEQYF. The covered CDR3 bases are TGTGCCAGCTCATCGGGGGGACACGAG.

Comments on this clone: The read terminates 3 residues ahead of where the CDR3 ends, so the germline J gene completes it. Other DNA variants within this sample encode the same CDR3. V and J are TRBV2 and TRBJ2-7; D not certain. Germline V gene sequence: CDR1 SNHLY, CDR2 FYNNEI. Trimming stripped 2 bases from V and 3 bases from J, with 5 bases between. This CDR3 spans 12 amino acids. CDR3 sequence reads: CASSETVYEQYF. CDR3 DNA (partial): TGTGCCAGCAGTGAAACGGTCTACGAG.

Notes on this clone: The sequence runs out 3 residues before the end of the CDR3; the remainder is reconstructed from the germline J gene. The V and J genes are TRBV19 and TRBJ1-5, with TRBD1 matching 7 bases. This CDR3 is 12 amino acids long. CDR1 and CDR2 from the germline V gene are LNHDA and SQIVND (reference sequence). With 11 bases clipped from V and 4 bases from J, the junction kept 5 bases outside the gene matches. CDR3 residues: CAGRQGNQPQHF. The CDR3 DNA, read in part, is TGTGCCGGACGACAGGGAAATCAGCCC.

Details on this clone: Read coverage stops 3 residues before the CDR3 terminus; the germline J gene supplies the remainder. The chain employs TRBV2 and TRBJ2-2; TRBD1 or TRBD2 may be the D gene (6 bases each). CDR1 SNHLY and CDR2 FYNNEI come from the germline V gene. This CDR3 region has 15 residues. Trimming removed 4 bases at V and 2 bases at J, with 11 bases between. The sequenced part of the CDR3 DNA is TGTGCCAGCAGTGGGAGGGGACAAAACACCGGGGAG. Translation: CASSGRGQNTGE. The entire CDR3 sequence reads CASSGRGQNTGELFF.

With respect to this clone: Read coverage stops 3 residues before the CDR3 terminus; the germline J gene supplies the remainder. The chain uses TRBV12-3 or TRBV12-4 and TRBJ1-4, with a possible D match to TRBD1 (5 bases). This CDR3 comprises 15 residues. Trimming removed 8 bases at V and 5 bases at J, with 18 bases between. CDR3 sequence reads: CASRPGGGLNEKLFF. The CDR3 DNA, read in part, is TGTGCCAGCCGGCCCGGGGGTGGTTTAAATGAAAAA.

Notes on this clone: Read sequence stops 3 residues before the CDR3 end, and the germline J gene provides the missing end. The J gene is TRBJ1-4, the V gene TRBV5-5; a weak D match, TRBD1 (6 bases). Germline V lookup: CDR1 SGHKS, CDR2 YYEKEE (reference sequence). This CDR3 is 15 amino acids long. The V gene lost 5 bases and the J gene lost 5 bases, with 16 bases spanning the gap. CDR3: CASRGGNRANEKLFF. Incomplete CDR3 DNA: TGTGCCAGCAGGGGGGGGAACAGGGCGAATGAAAAA.

Comments on this clone: Coverage ceases 3 residues before the CDR3 finishes, and the germline J gene fills in the end. This sequence joins TRBV19 and TRBJ2-2, with 9 nucleotides matching TRBD1. The CDR3 totals 19 residues. V was pared by 2 bases and J by 4 bases, with 14 bases of the junction left unmatched. CDR1 LNHDA and CDR2 SQIVND come from the germline V gene (reference sequence). Here the CDR3 reads CASSINLRDRASLTGELFF. The covered CDR3 bases are TGTGCCAGTAGTATAAATTTGAGGGACAGGGCCTCTCTCACCGGGGAG.

With regard to this clone: The sequenced fragment ends 3 residues before the CDR3 boundary, so the rest is inferred from the germline J gene. This chain uses TRBV5-4 with TRBJ2-1; 10 positions match TRBD2. V lost 0 bases and J lost 4; bases outside the gene matches: 4. CDR3 length equals 16 residues. Germline V CDR1 and CDR2: SGHNT, YYREEE (reference sequence). CDR3 sequence reads: CASSLGVAGGYNEQFF. The covered CDR3 bases are TGTGCCAGCAGCTTGGGTGTAGCGGGGGGTTACAATGAG. The entire variable domain, with the rest obtained from reference TRBV5-4 and TRBJ2-1, is as follows: ETGVTQSPTHLIKTRGQQVTLRCSSQSGHNTVSWYQQALGQGPQFIFQYYREEENGRGNFPPRFSGLQFPNYSSELNVNALELDDSALYLCASSLGVAGGYNEQFFGPGTRLTVL.

A word on this clone: The read gets to within 3 residues of the CDR3 end, and the germline J gene fills in the rest. The rearrangement joins TRBV28 to TRBJ2-1; TRBD1 aligns across 9 bases. J lost 4 bases, V lost 6 bases, and 7 bases had no gene match. This CDR3 is 15 amino acids long. In germline, CDR1 is MDHEN, CDR2 SYDVKM. The CDR3 loop is CASRGSGTGYNEQFF. CDR3 bases read: TGTGCCAGCAGGGGATCCGGGACAGGGTACAATGAG.

A note on this clone: The DNA ends 3 residues before the CDR3 does, and the rest of the CDR3 is filled in from the germline J gene. The chain combines TRBV20-1 with TRBJ2-7, with D perhaps matching TRBD1 (5 bases). The V gene's germline CDR1 is DFQATT and CDR2 SNEGSKA (reference sequence). CDR3 length equals 13 residues. Trimming took 1 base from V and 3 from J, leaving 10 bases between them. CDR3 sequence reads: CSARGPRDYEQYF. The CDR3 bases that were read are TGCAGTGCTAGAGGGCCCAGGGACTACGAG.